A single TCR beta chain is shown here with its context. What it binds is not known. Profiling relied on immunoSEQ multiplex PCR, and the TCRdb table lists in-frame clones only, not all of them. The sample records almost 20,000 clones, approximately 85% being singletons. Time point given: 4-8 weeks after completion of therapy. The data were obtained in a study of T cell therapy after organ transplantation. Study information: T cells were expanded approximately 2 weeks with 30 CMV class I/II epitopes.

Study conclusions and caveats: Nonresponder repertoires showed strong pretherapy expansions, barely changing post-therapy.

Per the germline V gene, CDR1 is GTSNPN and CDR2 is SVGIG (reference sequence). The CDR3 has 15 residues. V lost 5 bases and J lost 0, with 14 bases in between. Source: CD8+ T cells from blood, taken after autologous CMV-specific T cell therapy. The chain joins TRBV30 to TRBJ2-1; D is perhaps TRBD1 (6 bases). This TCR derives from a human patient who had received a solid organ transplant and had CMV disease. The graft donor may have given rise to some T cells. CDR3 sequence (DNA): TGTGCCTGGGGGGGCGACTTCCGCTCCTACAATGAGCAGTTCTTC. This encodes CAWGGDFRSYNEQFF.